These T cell receptor beta chains were read from a single sample in a study of early T cells in non-severe SARS-CoV-2 infection. TCRdb re-called the 5' RACE reads through MiXCR, storing one row per CDR3 protein. The sample has under 85,000 distinct CDR3 sequences; roughly 10% are singletons. Sequencing used whole blood, obtained at baseline. The receptors originated from an adult who was a healthcare worker with PCR-confirmed SARS-CoV-2 infection or an uninfected control (not recorded which). The CDR3 runs from the conserved cysteine through the conserved F or W. The D gene is left open where the match is weak. Where a row states a size, it is once, few, many or the class of an expanded clone; other rows omit it.

v_call	cdr3_length	d_call	j_call	clone_size	cdr3_aa	cdr3_nt
TRBV10-3	13	TRBD2	TRBJ2-5	.	CAIRGLLQETQYF	TGTGCCATCAGGGGACTACTTCAAGAGACCCAGTACTTC
TRBV6-5	15	.	TRBJ2-3	few	CASSYSGTATDTQYF	TGTGCCAGCAGTTACTCGGGGACGGCCACAGATACGCAGTATTTT
TRBV29-1	8	.	TRBJ2-3	few	CSIDTQYF	TGCAGCATAGATACGCAGTATTTT
TRBV6-1	15	TRBD2	TRBJ2-1	many	CASRERGTHYNEQFF	TGTGCCAGCAGAGAGCGGGGGACCCACTACAATGAGCAGTTCTTC
TRBV6-5	15	.	TRBJ1-5	many	CASSYSARVDQPQHF	TGTGCCAGCAGTTACTCGGCCAGGGTGGATCAGCCCCAGCATTTT
TRBV6-7	14	TRBD1	TRBJ1-1	.	CASTHQGGNTEAFF	TGTGCCAGCACCCATCAGGGGGGGAACACTGAAGCTTTCTTT
TRBV7-2	12	.	TRBJ2-7	few	CASSSARDEQYF	TGTGCCAGCAGCTCCGCCAGGGACGAGCAGTACTTC
TRBV7-9	16	.	TRBJ2-4	few	CASSFGLGLAKNIQYF	TGTGCCAGCAGCTTCGGCCTGGGACTAGCCAAAAACATTCAGTACTTC
TRBV2	14	TRBD2	TRBJ2-4	few	CASSTGTSGNIQYF	TGTGCCAGCAGTACCGGGACTAGCGGAAACATTCAGTACTTC
TRBV6-2/TRBV6-3	15	.	TRBJ2-3	few	CASRYHLAGTDTQYF	TGTGCCAGCAGGTATCATCTCGCGGGCACAGATACGCAGTATTTT
TRBV7-2	19	TRBD2	TRBJ2-4	.	CASSLGVAGTWVAKNIQYF	TGTGCCAGCAGCTTAGGGGTAGCGGGAACGTGGGTAGCCAAAAACATTCAGTACTTC
TRBV5-1	15	TRBD2	TRBJ2-7	many	CASSYGLAGHYEQYF	TGCGCCAGCAGCTACGGACTAGCGGGACACTACGAGCAGTACTTC
TRBV3-1	17	TRBD2	TRBJ2-5	few	CASSQDWSGGLQETQYF	TGTGCCAGCAGCCAAGATTGGAGCGGGGGCCTCCAAGAGACCCAGTACTTC
TRBV2	14	TRBD1	TRBJ1-1	few	CASRRQGLNTEAFF	TGTGCCAGCAGAAGACAGGGACTGAACACTGAAGCTTTCTTT
TRBV5-1	13	.	TRBJ2-2	few	CANSLGGAGELFF	TGCGCCAACAGCTTGGGCGGGGCCGGGGAGCTGTTTTTT
TRBV6-1	15	TRBD2	TRBJ2-5	many	CASSPPGTSIETQYF	TGTGCCAGCAGTCCGCCGGGGACTAGCATCGAGACCCAGTACTTC
TRBV9	16	.	TRBJ2-5	few	CASSVRDGVCQETQYF	TGTGCCAGCAGCGTAAGGGACGGGGTCTGCCAAGAGACCCAGTACTTC
TRBV29-1	15	.	TRBJ2-1	few	CSVGSGSRSYNEQFF	TGCAGCGTCGGGAGTGGTAGCCGTTCCTACAATGAGCAGTTCTTC
TRBV27	13	.	TRBJ2-4	.	CASSFGSGTLQYF	TGTGCCAGCAGTTTCGGTTCTGGGACACTGCAGTACTTC
TRBV30	15	TRBD1	TRBJ1-6	.	CAWLTGDGSHSPLHF	TGTGCCTGGTTGACAGGGGATGGTTCTCATTCACCCCTCCACTTT
TRBV11-1	12	.	TRBJ2-7	.	CASSHDWYEQYF	TGTGCCAGCAGCCATGACTGGTACGAGCAGTACTTC
TRBV2	13	.	TRBJ1-1	.	CASSVGGQSEAFF	TGTGCCAGCAGTGTAGGGGGGCAGAGTGAAGCTTTCTTT
TRBV30	14	.	TRBJ2-2	.	CAWSLGAVTGELFF	TGTGCCTGGAGTTTGGGGGCGGTCACCGGGGAGCTGTTTTTT
TRBV6-5	14	TRBD2	TRBJ2-7	few	CASRPGTSVYEQYF	TGTGCCAGCAGACCCGGGACTAGCGTCTACGAGCAGTACTTC
TRBV19	16	.	TRBJ1-5	.	CASSPGPLKANQPQHF	TGTGCCAGTAGTCCCGGGCCTTTAAAGGCCAATCAGCCCCAGCATTTT
TRBV6-6	13	.	TRBJ2-3	few	CASSLSKGDTQYF	TGTGCCAGCAGTTTGTCAAAGGGAGATACGCAGTATTTT
TRBV12-3/TRBV12-4	15	.	TRBJ2-7	many	CASSHGTGNPYEQYF	TGTGCCAGCAGCCACGGAACAGGGAACCCCTACGAGCAGTACTTC
TRBV5-6	14	.	TRBJ2-5	few	CASSPAGSPETQYF	TGTGCCAGCAGTCCGGCGGGGTCCCCGGAGACCCAGTACTTC
TRBV5-1	14	TRBD1	TRBJ2-7	.	CASRGTGEWYEQYF	TGCGCCAGCAGGGGGACAGGGGAATGGTACGAGCAGTACTTC
TRBV7-2	14	.	TRBJ2-7	few	CASSWTQQPYEQYF	TGTGCCAGCAGCTGGACGCAACAACCCTACGAGCAGTACTTC
TRBV10-3	13	.	TRBJ2-2	few	CAIQGVGTGELFF	TGTGCCATCCAGGGTGTGGGCACCGGGGAGCTGTTTTTT
TRBV30	16	TRBD1	TRBJ2-7	many	CAWSSSYRDRGLEQYF	TGTGCCTGGAGTTCATCATACCGGGACAGGGGGCTGGAGCAGTACTTC
TRBV20-1	11	.	TRBJ1-3	few	CSAATGNTIYF	TGCAGTGCGGCGACTGGAAACACCATATATTTT